This T cell receptor beta chain was identified in a study of spatial heterogeneity in lung cancer. Notes on the study in general: For expanded intratumoral alpha and beta TCRs, counts tracked tumor mutation counts. Expanded TCRs classified as ubiquitous or regional were counted, and these counts tracked ubiquitous and regional nonsynonymous mutations, respectively.

By proportion, this clonotype is large. The antigen is undetermined. This beta chain appears as a stray read in a library generated for alpha chains; its size is not informative. The time point here: sample taken at primary tumor resection. Unsorted whole RNA from tumor, nontumor lung or frozen PBMC underwent sequencing. The library protocol tagged each TCR cDNA with a unique molecular identifier. In TCRdb, the 5' RACE reads were re-called with MiXCR into one record per CDR3 protein. The data hold thousands of distinct CDR3 sequences, with 11% observed a single time. Germline CDR1 and CDR2: ENHRY and SYGVKD. The CDR3 covers 13 residues. The germline V and J ends were trimmed by 5 bases and 5 bases, with 10 bases remaining between them.

V is TRBV10-3 and J is TRBJ1-5; no definite D call. The receptor's source is a male donor with early-stage non-small cell lung cancer. Specimen: lung tumor tissue, collected at surgery. The CDR3: CAISSLFDQPQHF. CDR3 bases: TGTGCCATCAGTTCGCTTTTTGATCAGCCCCAGCATTTT.